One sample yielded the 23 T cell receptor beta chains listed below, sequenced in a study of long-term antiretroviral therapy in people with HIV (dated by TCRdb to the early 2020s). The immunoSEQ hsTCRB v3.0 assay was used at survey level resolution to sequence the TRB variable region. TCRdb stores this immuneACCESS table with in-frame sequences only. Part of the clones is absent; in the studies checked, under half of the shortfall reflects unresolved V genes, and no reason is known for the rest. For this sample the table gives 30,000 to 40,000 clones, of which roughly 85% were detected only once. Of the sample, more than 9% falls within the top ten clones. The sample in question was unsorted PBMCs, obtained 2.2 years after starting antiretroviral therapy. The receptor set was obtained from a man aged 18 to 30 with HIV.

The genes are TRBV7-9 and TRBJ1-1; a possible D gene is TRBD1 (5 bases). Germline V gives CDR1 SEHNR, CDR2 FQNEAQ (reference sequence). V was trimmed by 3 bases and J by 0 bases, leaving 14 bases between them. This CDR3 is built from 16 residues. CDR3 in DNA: TGTGCCAGCAGCTTTGCCGGACACTCCTTGAACACTGAAGCTTTCTTT. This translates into CASSFAGHSLNTEAFF.

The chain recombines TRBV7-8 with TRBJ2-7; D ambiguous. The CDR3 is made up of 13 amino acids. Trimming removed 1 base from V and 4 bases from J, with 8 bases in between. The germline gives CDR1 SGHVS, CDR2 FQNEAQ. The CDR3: CASSLVLKYEQYF. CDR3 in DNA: TGTGCCAGCAGCTTAGTGCTGAAGTACGAGCAGTACTTC.

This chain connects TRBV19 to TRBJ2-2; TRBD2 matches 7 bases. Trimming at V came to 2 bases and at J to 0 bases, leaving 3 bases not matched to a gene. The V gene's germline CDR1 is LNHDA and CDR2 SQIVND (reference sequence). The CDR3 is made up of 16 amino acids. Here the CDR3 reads CASSILAEANTGELFF. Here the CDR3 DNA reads TGTGCCAGTAGTATACTAGCGGAGGCGAACACCGGGGAGCTGTTTTTT.

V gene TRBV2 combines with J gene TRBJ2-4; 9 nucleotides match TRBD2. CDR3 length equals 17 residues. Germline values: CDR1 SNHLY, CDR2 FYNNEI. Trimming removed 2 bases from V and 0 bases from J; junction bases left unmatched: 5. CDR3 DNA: TGTGCCAGCAGTGAAAGACTAGCGGTACTAGCCAAAAACATTCAGTACTTC. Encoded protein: CASSERLAVLAKNIQYF.

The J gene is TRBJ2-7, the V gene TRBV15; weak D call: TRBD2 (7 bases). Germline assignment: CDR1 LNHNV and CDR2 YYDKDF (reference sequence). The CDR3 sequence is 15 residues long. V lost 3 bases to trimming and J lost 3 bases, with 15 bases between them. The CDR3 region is CATSSETGRGYEQYF. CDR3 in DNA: TGTGCCACCAGCAGCGAAACAGGGAGGGGCTACGAGCAGTACTTC.

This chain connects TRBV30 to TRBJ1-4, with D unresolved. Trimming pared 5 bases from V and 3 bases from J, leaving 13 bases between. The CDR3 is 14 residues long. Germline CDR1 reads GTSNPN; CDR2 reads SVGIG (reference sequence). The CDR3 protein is CAWGPRAANEKLFF. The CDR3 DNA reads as TGTGCCTGGGGGCCCCGGGCGGCTAATGAAAAACTGTTTTTT.

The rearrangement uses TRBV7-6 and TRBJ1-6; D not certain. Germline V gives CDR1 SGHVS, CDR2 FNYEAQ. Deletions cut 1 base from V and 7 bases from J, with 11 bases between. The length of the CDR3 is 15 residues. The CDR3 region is CASSLGRTGNSPLHF. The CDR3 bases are TGTGCCAGCAGCTTAGGACGGACGGGCAATTCACCCCTCCACTTT.

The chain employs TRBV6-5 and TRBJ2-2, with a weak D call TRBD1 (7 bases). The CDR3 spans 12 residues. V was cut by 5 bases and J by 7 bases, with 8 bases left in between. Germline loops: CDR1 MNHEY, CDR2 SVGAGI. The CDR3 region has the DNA TGTGCCAGCAGTCAGGGGGGCGGGGAGCTGTTTTTT. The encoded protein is CASSQGGGELFF.

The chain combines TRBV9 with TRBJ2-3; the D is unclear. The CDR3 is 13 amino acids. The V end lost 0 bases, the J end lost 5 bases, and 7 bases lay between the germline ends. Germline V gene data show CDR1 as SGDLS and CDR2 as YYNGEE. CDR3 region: CASSVEGRDTQYF. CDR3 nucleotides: TGTGCCAGCAGCGTAGAAGGAAGAGATACGCAGTATTTT.

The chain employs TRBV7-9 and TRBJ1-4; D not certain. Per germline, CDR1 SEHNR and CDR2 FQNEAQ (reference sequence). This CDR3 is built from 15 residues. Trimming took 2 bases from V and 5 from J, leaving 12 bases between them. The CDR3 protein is CASSLTEGPNEKLFF. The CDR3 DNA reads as TGTGCCAGCAGCTTAACGGAGGGCCCAAATGAAAAACTGTTTTTT.

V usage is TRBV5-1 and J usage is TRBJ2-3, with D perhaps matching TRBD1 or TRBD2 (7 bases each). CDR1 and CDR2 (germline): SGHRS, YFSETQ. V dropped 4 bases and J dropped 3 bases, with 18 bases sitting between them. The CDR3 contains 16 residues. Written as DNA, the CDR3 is TGCGCCAGCAGCAATGACCCCAGGGGGGGGACAGATACGCAGTATTTT. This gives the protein CASSNDPRGGTDTQYF.

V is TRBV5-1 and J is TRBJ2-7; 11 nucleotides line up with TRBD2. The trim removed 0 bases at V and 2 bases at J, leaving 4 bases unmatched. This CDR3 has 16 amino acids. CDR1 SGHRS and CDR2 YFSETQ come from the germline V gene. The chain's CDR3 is CASSLGGLAAAYEQYF. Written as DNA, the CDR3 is TGCGCCAGCAGCTTGGGGGGACTAGCGGCCGCCTACGAGCAGTACTTC.

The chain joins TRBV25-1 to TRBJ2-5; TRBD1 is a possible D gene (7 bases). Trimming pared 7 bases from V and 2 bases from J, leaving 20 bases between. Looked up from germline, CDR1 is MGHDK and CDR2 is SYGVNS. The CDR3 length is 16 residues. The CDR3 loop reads CASTERGRGKQETQYF. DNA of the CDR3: TGTGCCAGCACCGAAAGGGGGCGGGGAAAACAAGAGACCCAGTACTTC.

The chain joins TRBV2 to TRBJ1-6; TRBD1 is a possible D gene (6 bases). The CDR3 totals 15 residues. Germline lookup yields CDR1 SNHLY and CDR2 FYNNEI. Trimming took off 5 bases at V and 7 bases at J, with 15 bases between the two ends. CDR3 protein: CASSIEGVSNSPLHF. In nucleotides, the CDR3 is TGTGCCAGCAGTATTGAGGGGGTTTCCAATTCACCCCTCCACTTT.

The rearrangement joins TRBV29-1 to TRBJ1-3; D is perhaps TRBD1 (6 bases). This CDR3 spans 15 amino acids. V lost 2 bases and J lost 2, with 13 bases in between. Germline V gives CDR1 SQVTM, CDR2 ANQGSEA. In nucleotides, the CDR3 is TGCAGCGTTGAACTCATGGCAGGGGCTGGAAACACCATATATTTT. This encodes CSVELMAGAGNTIYF.

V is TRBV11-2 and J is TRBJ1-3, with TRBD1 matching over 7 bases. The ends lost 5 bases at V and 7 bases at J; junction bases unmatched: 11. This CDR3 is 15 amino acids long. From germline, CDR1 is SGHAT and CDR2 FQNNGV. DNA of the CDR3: TGTGCCAGCAGCCCTATCCTACAGGGGTGGAACACCATATATTTT. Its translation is CASSPILQGWNTIYF.

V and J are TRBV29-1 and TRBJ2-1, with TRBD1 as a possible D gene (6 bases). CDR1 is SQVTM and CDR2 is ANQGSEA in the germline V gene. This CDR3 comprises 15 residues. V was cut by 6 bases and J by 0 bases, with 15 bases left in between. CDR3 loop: CSVLQGISSYNEQFF. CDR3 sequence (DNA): TGCAGCGTCCTACAGGGTATAAGCTCCTACAATGAGCAGTTCTTC.

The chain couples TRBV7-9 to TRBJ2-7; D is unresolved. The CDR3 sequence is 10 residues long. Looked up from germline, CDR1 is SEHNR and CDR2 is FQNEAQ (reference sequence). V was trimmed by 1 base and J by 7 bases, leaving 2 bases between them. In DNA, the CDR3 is TGTGCCAGCAGCTTAGGGGAGCAGTACTTC. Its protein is CASSLGEQYF.

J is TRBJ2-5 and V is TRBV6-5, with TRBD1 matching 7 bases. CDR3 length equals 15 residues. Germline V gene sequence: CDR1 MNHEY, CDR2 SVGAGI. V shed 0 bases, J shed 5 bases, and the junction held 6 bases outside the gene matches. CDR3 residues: CASSYSRGQTETQYF. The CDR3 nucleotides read TGTGCCAGCAGTTACTCGAGGGGGCAGACGGAGACCCAGTACTTC.

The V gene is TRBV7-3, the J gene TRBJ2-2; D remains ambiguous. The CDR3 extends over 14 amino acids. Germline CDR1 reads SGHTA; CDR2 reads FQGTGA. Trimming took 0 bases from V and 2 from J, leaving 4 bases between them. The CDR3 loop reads CASSLTPNTGELFF. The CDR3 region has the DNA TGTGCCAGCAGCTTAACGCCTAACACCGGGGAGCTGTTTTTT.

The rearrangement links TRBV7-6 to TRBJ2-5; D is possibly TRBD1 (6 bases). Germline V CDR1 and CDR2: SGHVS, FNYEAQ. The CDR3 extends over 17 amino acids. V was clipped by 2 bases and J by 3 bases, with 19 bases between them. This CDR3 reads CASSLQPEDSPKETQYF. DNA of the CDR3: TGTGCCAGCAGCTTACAGCCCGAGGACAGCCCGAAAGAGACCCAGTACTTC.

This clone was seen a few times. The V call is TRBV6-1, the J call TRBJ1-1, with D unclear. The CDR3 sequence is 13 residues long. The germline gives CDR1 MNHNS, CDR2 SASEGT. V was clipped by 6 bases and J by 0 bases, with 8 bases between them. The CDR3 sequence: CASRQNLNTEAFF. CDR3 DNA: TGTGCCAGCAGACAGAACCTGAACACTGAAGCTTTCTTT.

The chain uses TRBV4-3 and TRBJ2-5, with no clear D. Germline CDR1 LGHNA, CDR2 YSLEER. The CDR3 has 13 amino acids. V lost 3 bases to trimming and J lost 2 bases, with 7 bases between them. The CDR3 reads CASSQGIQETQYF. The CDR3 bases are TGCGCCAGCAGCCAGGGTATACAAGAGACCCAGTACTTC.